This TCR beta chain is from a study of blood T cell repertoires in COVID-19. Study context: COVID-19 samples from acute and convalescent phases originated in the United States, Italy and Spain. PBMCs, B-cell-depleted T cells, or T cells were the source of the cDNA or gDNA that made up the material.

In the study's own analysis: Cell counts per sample came from amplifying reference gene primers. Some clones are missing from TCRdb's copy, which holds only in-frame ones; the method was immunoSEQ multiplex PCR. Clonal size and the V and J genes are those of that table, whereas D and trimming came from the DNA. The sample comprises 20,000 to 25,000 clones, 75% to 95% of which are singletons, and under 20% rests with the top ten. The germline V gene encodes CDR1 ENHRY and CDR2 SYGVKD. The CDR3 loop spans 12 amino acids. J gave up 7 bases and V 5 bases, and 3 bases lay outside the gene matches. Specimen: peripheral blood. V and J are TRBV10-3 and TRBJ1-2; 8 bases map to TRBD1. The TCR sequence derives from a human donor in a cohort sampled during active COVID-19. The CDR3 region is CAISFDRGGYTF. The CDR3 coding sequence is TGTGCCATCAGTTTTGACAGGGGTGGCTACACCTTC.